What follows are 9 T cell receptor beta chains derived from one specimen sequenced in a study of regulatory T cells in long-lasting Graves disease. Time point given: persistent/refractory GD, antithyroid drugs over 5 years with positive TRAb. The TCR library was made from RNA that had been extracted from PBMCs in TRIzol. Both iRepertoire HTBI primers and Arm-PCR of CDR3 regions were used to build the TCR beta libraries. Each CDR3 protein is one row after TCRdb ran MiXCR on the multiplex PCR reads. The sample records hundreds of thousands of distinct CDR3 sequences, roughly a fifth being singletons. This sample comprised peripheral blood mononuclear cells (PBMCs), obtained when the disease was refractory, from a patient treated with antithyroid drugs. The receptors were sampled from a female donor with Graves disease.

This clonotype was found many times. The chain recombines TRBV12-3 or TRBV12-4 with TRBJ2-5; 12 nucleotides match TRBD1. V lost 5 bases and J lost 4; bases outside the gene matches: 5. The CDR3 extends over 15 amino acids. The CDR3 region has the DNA TGTGCCAGCAGTCCGGGGACAGGGGGCACAGAGACCCAGTACTTC. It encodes CASSPGTGGTETQYF.

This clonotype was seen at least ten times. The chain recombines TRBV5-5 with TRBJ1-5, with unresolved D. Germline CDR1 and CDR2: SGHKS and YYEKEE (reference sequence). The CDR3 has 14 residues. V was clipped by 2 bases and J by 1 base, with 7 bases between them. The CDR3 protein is CASSLEYSNQPQHF. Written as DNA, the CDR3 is TGTGCCAGCAGCTTAGAATACAGCAATCAGCCCCAGCATTTT.

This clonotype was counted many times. The CDR3 protein is CASSGQGKYGYTF. Written as DNA, the CDR3 is TGTGCCAGCAGTGGACAGGGAAAGTATGGCTACACCTTC. The genes are TRBV28 and TRBJ1-2; 8 bases agree with TRBD1. The germline gives CDR1 MDHEN, CDR2 SYDVKM. V dropped 5 bases and J dropped 5; count of bases not matched to a gene: 4. CDR3 length: 13 amino acids.

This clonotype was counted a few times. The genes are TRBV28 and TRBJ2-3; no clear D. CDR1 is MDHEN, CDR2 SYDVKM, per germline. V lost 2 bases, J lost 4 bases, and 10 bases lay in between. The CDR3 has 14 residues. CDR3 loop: CASSLSNQADTQYF. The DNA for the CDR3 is TGTGCCAGCAGTTTAAGCAACCAGGCAGATACGCAGTATTTT.

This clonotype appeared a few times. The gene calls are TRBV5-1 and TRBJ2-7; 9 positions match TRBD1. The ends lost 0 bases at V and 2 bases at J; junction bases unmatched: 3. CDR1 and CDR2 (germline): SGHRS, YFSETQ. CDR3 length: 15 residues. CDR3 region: CASSLEGQGAYEQYF. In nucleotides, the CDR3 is TGCGCCAGCAGCTTGGAGGGACAGGGAGCCTACGAGCAGTACTTC.

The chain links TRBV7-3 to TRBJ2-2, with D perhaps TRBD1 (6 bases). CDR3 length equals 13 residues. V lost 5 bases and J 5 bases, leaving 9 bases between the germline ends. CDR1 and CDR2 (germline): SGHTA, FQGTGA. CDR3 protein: CASSITGTGELFF. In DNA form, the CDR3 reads TGTGCCAGCAGCATTACAGGGACCGGGGAGCTGTTTTTT.

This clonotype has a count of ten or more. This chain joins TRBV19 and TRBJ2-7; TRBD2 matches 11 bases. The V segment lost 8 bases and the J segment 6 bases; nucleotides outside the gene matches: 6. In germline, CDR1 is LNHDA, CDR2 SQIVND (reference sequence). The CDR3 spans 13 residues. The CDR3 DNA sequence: TGTGCCAGTGCCACCGGGACTAGCGGCGAGCAGTACTTC. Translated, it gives CASATGTSGEQYF.

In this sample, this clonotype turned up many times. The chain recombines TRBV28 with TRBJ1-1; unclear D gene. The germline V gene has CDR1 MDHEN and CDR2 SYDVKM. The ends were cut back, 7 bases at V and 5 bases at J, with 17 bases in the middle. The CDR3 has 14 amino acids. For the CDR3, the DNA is TGTGCCAGCACCCGAACCCCAATCGAGACTGAAGCTTTCTTT. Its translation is CASTRTPIETEAFF.

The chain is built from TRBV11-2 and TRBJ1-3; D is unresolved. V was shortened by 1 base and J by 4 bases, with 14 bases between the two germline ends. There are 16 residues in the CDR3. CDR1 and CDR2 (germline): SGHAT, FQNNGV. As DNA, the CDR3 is TGTGCCAGCAGCTTAGTCCGCGGTAAAAAGGGAAACACCATATATTTT. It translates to CASSLVRGKKGNTIYF.